This TCR beta chain emerged from a study of breast tumors, draining lymph nodes, adjacent tissues. As regards this clonotype: The antigen remains unidentified.

TCRdb called the multiplex PCR reads again in MiXCR, with one record for every CDR3 protein. The sample shows about 14,000 distinct CDR3 sequences, around 54% of them seen only once. General study points: Most tumor T cells seemingly derive from lymph node, then expand in tumor. Tumor TCR diversity was below lymph nodes but above nontumor tissue. Data only fit, rather than demonstrated, lymph node origin of most tumor T cells. Tumor and nontumor repertoires were significantly more similar in luminal-like than in basal-like breast cancer.

With V trimmed by 0 bases and J by 3 bases, 14 bases remained unmatched. The germline gives CDR1 MNHEY, CDR2 SVGAGI. This CDR3 contains 18 residues. This TCR was sampled from a female donor with breast cancer. Some clones in this sample may be carry-over from other donors' samples. Sequenced sample: tumor-adjacent breast tissue. This chain links TRBV6-5 with TRBJ2-7; 7 nucleotides line up with TRBD1. In nucleotides, the CDR3 is TGTGCCAGCAGTTACTCGATCCTAAGGGGAGCAGGGGGCTACGAGCAGTACTTC. Protein sequence: CASSYSILRGAGGYEQYF.